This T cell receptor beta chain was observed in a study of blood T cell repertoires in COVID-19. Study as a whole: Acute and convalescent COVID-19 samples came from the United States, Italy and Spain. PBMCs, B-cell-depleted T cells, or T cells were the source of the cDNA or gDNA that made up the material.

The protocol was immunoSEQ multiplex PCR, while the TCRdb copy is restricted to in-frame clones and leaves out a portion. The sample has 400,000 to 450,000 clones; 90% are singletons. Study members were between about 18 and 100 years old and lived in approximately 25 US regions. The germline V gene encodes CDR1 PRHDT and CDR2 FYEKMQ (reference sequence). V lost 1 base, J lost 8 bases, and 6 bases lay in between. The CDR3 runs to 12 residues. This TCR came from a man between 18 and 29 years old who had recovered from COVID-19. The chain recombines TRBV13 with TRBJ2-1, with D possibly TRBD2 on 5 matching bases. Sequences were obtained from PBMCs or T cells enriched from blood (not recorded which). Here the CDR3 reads CASSLVAHEQFF. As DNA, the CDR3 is TGTGCCAGCAGCTTAGTAGCGCATGAGCAGTTCTTC.